The rows below give T cell receptor beta chains drawn from one sample of a study of blood T cells in healthy people across ages. TCRdb itself ran the 5' RACE reads through MiXCR, one entry per CDR3 protein. The sample gives around 780,000 distinct CDR3 sequences, about 26% of which show up once; about 2.9% is in the top ten. This sample was also put to use in a study of T cells of mothers and their children.

The specimen was blood. The receptors were gathered from a boy between 10 and 17 years old in good health. Each CDR3 is given with its conserved first and last residue. A D gene is named only where the DNA matches it firmly. A row's size may be missing; if present it is once, few, many or a size class.

D: TRBD2
length: 14
V: TRBV10-2
size: few
J: TRBJ2-7
DNA: TGCGCCAGCACCGATAGCGGGGGGGCACGCGAGCAGTACTTC
CDR3: CASTDSGGAREQYF

D: -
length: 15
V: TRBV4-1
size: few
J: TRBJ1-4
DNA: TGCGCCAGCAGCCAAGTTTTCGTCCGGAATGAAAAACTGTTTTTT
CDR3: CASSQVFVRNEKLFF

D: -
length: 14
V: TRBV2
size: -
J: TRBJ2-1
DNA: TGTGCCAGCAATTCGGAGTTTGAGGGCAATGAGCAGTTCTTC
CDR3: CASNSEFEGNEQFF

D: -
length: 16
V: TRBV5-1
size: few
J: TRBJ2-1
DNA: TGCGCCAGCAGCTTACTTCGAGGGGGGGCTAACAATGAGCAGTTCTTC
CDR3: CASSLLRGGANNEQFF

D: -
length: 13
V: TRBV6-1
size: few
J: TRBJ2-3
DNA: TGTGCCAGCAGTGCGGTTATCACAGATACGCAGTATTTT
CDR3: CASSAVITDTQYF

D: -
length: 15
V: TRBV28
size: -
J: TRBJ2-7
DNA: TGTGCCAGCAGTTGGGGGGGACAGGCCGTCTACGAGCAGTACTTC
CDR3: CASSWGGQAVYEQYF

D: TRBD1
length: 14
V: TRBV20-1
size: -
J: TRBJ1-2
DNA: TGCAGTGCTAAAGACAGGGGACCCAACTATGGCTACACCTTC
CDR3: CSAKDRGPNYGYTF

D: -
length: 12
V: TRBV10-2
size: -
J: TRBJ2-7
DNA: TGCGCCAGCAGTGAGTCCTTCTACGAGCAGTACTTC
CDR3: CASSESFYEQYF

D: TRBD1
length: 12
V: TRBV5-1
size: -
J: TRBJ1-2
DNA: TGCGCCAGCAGCGGGGGACAGTGGGGCTACACCTTC
CDR3: CASSGGQWGYTF

D: TRBD1
length: 14
V: TRBV24-1
size: -
J: TRBJ2-1
DNA: TGTGCCACCAGTGATGGACAGGACTACAATGAGCAGTTCTTC
CDR3: CATSDGQDYNEQFF

D: TRBD1
length: 14
V: TRBV20-1
size: -
J: TRBJ1-2
DNA: TGCAGTGCTAGACCCGACCGGGACAGCTATGGCTACACCTTC
CDR3: CSARPDRDSYGYTF

D: TRBD1
length: 16
V: TRBV20-1
size: few
J: TRBJ1-1
DNA: TGCAGTGCCAGGGACAGGGCCAAGGTGTCCACAACTGAAGCTTTCTTT
CDR3: CSARDRAKVSTTEAFF

D: -
length: 14
V: TRBV12-3/TRBV12-4
size: few
J: TRBJ2-7
DNA: TGTGCCAGCAGTTTACGCAGGGTGGGTCACGAGCAGTACTTC
CDR3: CASSLRRVGHEQYF

D: -
length: 16
V: TRBV11-2
size: -
J: TRBJ1-1
DNA: TGTGCCAGCAGCTTAGATCTCGGCAGCATGAACACTGAAGCTTTCTTT
CDR3: CASSLDLGSMNTEAFF

D: -
length: 15
V: TRBV12-3/TRBV12-4
size: few
J: TRBJ2-5
DNA: TGTGCCAGCAGTTTAGCGCGACAGAGGGGGAAGACCCAGTACTTC
CDR3: CASSLARQRGKTQYF

D: TRBD1
length: 14
V: TRBV12-3/TRBV12-4
size: few
J: TRBJ2-1
DNA: TGTGCCAGCAGAACCGGGACAGGTGCGGGTGAGCAGTTCTTC
CDR3: CASRTGTGAGEQFF

D: TRBD1
length: 15
V: TRBV10-3
size: -
J: TRBJ1-1
DNA: TGTGCCATCAGTGCGACACAGGGGATGAACACTGAAGCTTTCTTT
CDR3: CAISATQGMNTEAFF

D: -
length: 16
V: TRBV7-2
size: -
J: TRBJ1-4
DNA: TGTGCCAGCTCTACGCCACGAACGGGGGTTAATGAAAAACTGTTTTTT
CDR3: CASSTPRTGVNEKLFF

D: TRBD1
length: 14
V: TRBV6-4
size: few
J: TRBJ2-2
DNA: TGTGCCAGCAGGCACAGGGGGGATACCGGGGAGCTGTTTTTT
CDR3: CASRHRGDTGELFF

D: -
length: 12
V: TRBV5-5
size: few
J: TRBJ1-3
DNA: TGTGCCAGCAGCTTGCTCGGAAACACCATATATTTT
CDR3: CASSLLGNTIYF

D: -
length: 21
V: TRBV15
size: -
J: TRBJ1-3
DNA: TGTGCCACCAGCAGAGATACTTGGGAACGGGGGGGAAATCTCTCTGGAAACACCATATATTTT
CDR3: CATSRDTWERGGNLSGNTIYF

D: -
length: 13
V: TRBV30
size: -
J: TRBJ2-7
DNA: TGTGCCGGCCACGGGACCAGCTCCTACGAGCAGTACTTC
CDR3: CAGHGTSSYEQYF

D: -
length: 13
V: TRBV18
size: -
J: TRBJ2-7
DNA: TGTGCCAGCTCCCACCGGCCGGATTACGAGCAGTACTTC
CDR3: CASSHRPDYEQYF

D: -
length: 11
V: TRBV29-1
size: -
J: TRBJ2-5
DNA: TGCAGCGGTGGACAGAAAGAGACCCAGTACTTC
CDR3: CSGGQKETQYF

D: -
length: 15
V: TRBV10-3
size: -
J: TRBJ2-3
DNA: TGTGCCATCAGTGACCCCGGGACTAGCACAGATACGCAGTATTTT
CDR3: CAISDPGTSTDTQYF

D: -
length: 12
V: TRBV10-3
size: many
J: TRBJ2-5
DNA: TGTGCCTCCTCGGACTTAGGGGAGACCCAGTACTTC
CDR3: CASSDLGETQYF

D: -
length: 16
V: TRBV5-4
size: -
J: TRBJ1-4
DNA: TGTGCCAGCAGCTTGAGGGTGGACAACACTAATGAAAAACTGTTTTTT
CDR3: CASSLRVDNTNEKLFF

D: TRBD2
length: 15
V: TRBV5-1
size: -
J: TRBJ2-5
DNA: TGCGCCAGCAGCTTGGGCGCTAGCGGGCTAGAGACCCAGTACTTC
CDR3: CASSLGASGLETQYF

D: -
length: 15
V: TRBV11-2
size: -
J: TRBJ2-5
DNA: TGTGCCAGCAGCTTTAGTGTCGGGGTTCAAGAGACCCAGTACTTC
CDR3: CASSFSVGVQETQYF

D: -
length: 14
V: TRBV4-1
size: few
J: TRBJ2-7
DNA: TGCGCCAGCAGCCAAGAGGGTCCCTCCGACGAGCAGTACTTC
CDR3: CASSQEGPSDEQYF

D: -
length: 16
V: TRBV28
size: -
J: TRBJ1-4
DNA: TGTGCCAGCATACGAAGACGGCGAGCAACTAATGAAAAACTGTTTTTT
CDR3: CASIRRRRATNEKLFF

D: -
length: 14
V: TRBV6-4
size: -
J: TRBJ2-2
DNA: TGTGCCAGCAGTGACTGGGCCGACACCGGGGAGCTGTTTTTT
CDR3: CASSDWADTGELFF

D: TRBD2
length: 14
V: TRBV12-3/TRBV12-4
size: -
J: TRBJ2-2
DNA: TGTGCCAGCAACCTACCGGGGGGGATCGGGGAGCTGTTTTTT
CDR3: CASNLPGGIGELFF

D: TRBD2
length: 16
V: TRBV7-2
size: -
J: TRBJ2-3
DNA: TGTGCCAGCAGCCAACCTATAGCGGGGTCCACAGATACGCAGTATTTT
CDR3: CASSQPIAGSTDTQYF

D: -
length: 10
V: TRBV7-2
size: -
J: TRBJ1-4
DNA: TGTGCCAGCACCCCTTTAAAACTGTTTTTT
CDR3: CASTPLKLFF

D: TRBD1
length: 14
V: TRBV3-1
size: many
J: TRBJ2-5
DNA: TGTGCCAGCAGACGGACAGGGGGGCGAGAGACCCAGTACTTC
CDR3: CASRRTGGRETQYF

D: -
length: 15
V: TRBV11-2
size: few
J: TRBJ1-6
DNA: TGTGCCAGCAGCTTAGGAGAGATTTCTAATCCACCCCTCCACTTT
CDR3: CASSLGEISNPPLHF

D: -
length: 16
V: TRBV5-4
size: -
J: TRBJ2-5
DNA: TGTGCCAGCAGCTTAAGGCATAAGGACTACCAAGAGACCCAGTACTTC
CDR3: CASSLRHKDYQETQYF

D: -
length: 11
V: TRBV27
size: few
J: TRBJ2-7
DNA: TGTGCCGCGGGGCAGGCCTACGAGCAGTACTTC
CDR3: CAAGQAYEQYF

D: -
length: 10
V: TRBV29-1
size: -
J: TRBJ2-7
DNA: TGCAGCGTTGCGGAGGGCGAGCAGTACTTC
CDR3: CSVAEGEQYF

D: -
length: 19
V: TRBV28
size: -
J: TRBJ2-7
DNA: TGTGCCAGCAGTTTTTACAGCCCTCCAGTAGCATCGGTCTCCTACGAGCAGTACTTC
CDR3: CASSFYSPPVASVSYEQYF

D: -
length: 14
V: TRBV27
size: few
J: TRBJ1-1
DNA: TGTGCCAGCAGTATGCTCTCTATGAACACTGAAGCTTTCTTT
CDR3: CASSMLSMNTEAFF